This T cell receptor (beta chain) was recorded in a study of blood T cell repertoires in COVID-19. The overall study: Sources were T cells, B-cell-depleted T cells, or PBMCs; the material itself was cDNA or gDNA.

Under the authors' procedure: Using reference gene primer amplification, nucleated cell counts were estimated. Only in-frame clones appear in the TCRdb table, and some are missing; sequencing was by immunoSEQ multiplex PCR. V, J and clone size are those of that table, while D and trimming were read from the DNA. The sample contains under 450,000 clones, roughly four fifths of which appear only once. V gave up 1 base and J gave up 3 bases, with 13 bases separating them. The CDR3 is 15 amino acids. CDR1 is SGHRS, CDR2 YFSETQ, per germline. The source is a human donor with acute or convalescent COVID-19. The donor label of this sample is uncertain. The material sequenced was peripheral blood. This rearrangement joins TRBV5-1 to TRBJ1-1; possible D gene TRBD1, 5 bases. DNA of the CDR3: TGCGCCAGCAGCTTGCCCAGGGCGGGGTACACTGAAGCTTTCTTT. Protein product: CASSLPRAGYTEAFF.